This T cell receptor (beta chain) comes out of a study of blood T cell repertoires in COVID-19. TCRdb's copy holds only in-frame clones and misses some; the assay was immunoSEQ multiplex PCR. This sample has more than 300,000 clones, with around nine tenths found just once. The CDR3 is 14 residues long. Trimming left V 1 base short and J 2 bases short, with 6 bases between. Germline V CDR1 and CDR2: SGHTA, FQGNSA. The TCR sequence derives from a young woman who had recovered from COVID-19. This rearrangement joins TRBV7-2 to TRBJ1-3; TRBD1 is a possible D gene (6 bases). Material for sequencing was peripheral blood. The DNA for the CDR3 is TGTGCCAGCAGCTTAGGGGGGCCTGGAAACACCATATATTTT. This translates into CASSLGGPGNTIYF.